This T cell receptor (beta chain) was identified in a study of T-cell reconstitution after alpha-beta-depleted transplantation in children. Unique molecular identifiers were incorporated into the prepared TCRbeta library. A single record per CDR3 protein comes from TCRdb applying MiXCR to the PCR reads. The data contain roughly 570,000 distinct CDR3 sequences, 25% to 30% of them singletons. Trimming stripped 1 base from V and 10 bases from J, with 15 bases between. From germline, CDR1 is SGHKS and CDR2 YYEKEE (reference sequence). This CDR3 is 15 amino acids long. As to this clonotype: Its antigen is unknown.

Points from the study as a whole: Counts and diversity of T cells one year after transplant came mostly from newly produced T cells. Reported findings indicate that, about two months after transplant, alpha-beta T cells came from several hundred expanded clones, which were derived from non-depleted graft cells.

The clonotype originates from a boy in the first two years of life with Wiskott-Aldrich syndrome, due to receive a stem cell transplant. The specimen comprised PBMCs, sampled before TCRalphabeta/CD19-depleted stem cell transplant. This sequence joins TRBV5-5 and TRBJ1-6; TRBD1 might be the D (5 bases). Written as DNA, the CDR3 is TGTGCCAGCAGCTTGAGGCAGGGTGACTGGTCACCCCTCCACTTT. Amino acid sequence: CASSLRQGDWSPLHF.